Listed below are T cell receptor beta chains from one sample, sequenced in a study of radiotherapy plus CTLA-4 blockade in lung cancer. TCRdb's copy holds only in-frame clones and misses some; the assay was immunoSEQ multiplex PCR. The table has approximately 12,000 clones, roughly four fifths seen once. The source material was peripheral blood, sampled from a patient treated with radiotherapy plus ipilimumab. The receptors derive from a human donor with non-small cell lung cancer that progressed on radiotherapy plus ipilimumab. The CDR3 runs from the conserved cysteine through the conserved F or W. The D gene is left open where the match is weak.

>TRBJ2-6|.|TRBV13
TGTGCCAGCCGGACCCTAGGCCCTGGGGCCAACGTCCTGACTTTC
CASRTLGPGANVLTF
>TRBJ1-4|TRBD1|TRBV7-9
TGTGCCAGCAGCTTAATTTCCGGGACAGGGGGCGGACTGTTTTTT
CASSLISGTGGGLFF
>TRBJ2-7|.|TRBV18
TGTGCCAGCTCACCGGGGGGCGGTTCTAGCTCCTACGAGCAGTACTTC
CASSPGGGSSSYEQYF
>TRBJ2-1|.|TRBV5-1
TGCGCCAGCAGCTCGGAGGGCAGCTACAATGAGCAGTTCTTC
CASSSEGSYNEQFF
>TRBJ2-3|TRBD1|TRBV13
TGTGCCAGCAGCCGAGGGACAGGGGACTGGGCTAGCACAGATACGCAGTATTTT
CASSRGTGDWASTDTQYF
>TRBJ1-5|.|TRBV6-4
TGTGCCAGCAGTGACGGGACATGGGGTCAGCCCCAGCATTTT
CASSDGTWGQPQHF
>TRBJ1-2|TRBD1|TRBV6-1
TGTGCCAGCAGTGCGACAGGGGGCTTAGTTGGCTACACCTTC
CASSATGGLVGYTF
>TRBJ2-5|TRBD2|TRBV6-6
TGTGCCAGCAGTTACTCCCAGCGGGGCGAAGAGACCCAGTACTTC
CASSYSQRGEETQYF
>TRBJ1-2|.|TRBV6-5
TGTGCCAGCAGTTACTCGTGGGATAGCTATGGCTACACCTTC
CASSYSWDSYGYTF
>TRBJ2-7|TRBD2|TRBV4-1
TGCGCCAGCAGCCAAGTGTTTGCGGGGGGAGGCTACGAGCAGTACTTC
CASSQVFAGGGYEQYF
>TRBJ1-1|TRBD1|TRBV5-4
TGTGCCAGTGTGGCGCAGGGGGGGGGTGAAGCTTTCTTT
CASVAQGGGEAFF
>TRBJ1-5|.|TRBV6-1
TGTGCCAGCAGTGAATTTAGCATAAATAGCAATCAGCCCCAGCATTTT
CASSEFSINSNQPQHF